The rows below give T cell receptor beta chains drawn from one sample of a study of blood T cell repertoires in COVID-19. Repertoires were generated with immunoSEQ multiplex PCR, while TCRdb's copy carries only in-frame clones and drops some. This sample has roughly 250,000 clones, with around 83% found just once. Sequenced sample: peripheral blood. The receptors derive from a woman in her sixties or seventies with active or convalescent COVID-19. The CDR3 runs from the conserved cysteine through the conserved F or W. The order of the fields is V gene, clone size, D gene, J gene, CDR3 protein, CDR3 DNA. A D gene is named only where the DNA matches it firmly. Expanded clones are given a class, and other clones once, few, many or no size at all.

TRBV6-6	.	.	TRBJ1-5	CASSDPRGNQPQHF	TGTGCCAGCAGCGACCCGCGGGGTAATCAGCCCCAGCATTTT
TRBV18	.	TRBD2	TRBJ2-3	CASSPRLAADTQYF	TGTGCCAGCTCACCCCGACTAGCCGCAGATACGCAGTATTTT
TRBV9	.	.	TRBJ1-4	CASSVGEVTNEKLFF	TGTGCCAGCAGCGTTGGGGAGGTCACTAATGAAAAACTGTTTTTT
TRBV19	.	TRBD1	TRBJ2-3	CASSIRRTGWSTDTQYF	TGTGCCAGTAGTATTCGTCGGACAGGTTGGAGCACAGATACGCAGTATTTT
TRBV21-1	few	.	TRBJ1-2	CASSKRQLVNYGYTF	TGTGCCAGCAGCAAACGACAACTTGTTAACTATGGCTACACCTTC
TRBV7-9	.	TRBD1	TRBJ2-1	CASSWVQGANEQFF	TGTGCCAGCAGTTGGGTGCAGGGGGCCAATGAGCAGTTCTTC
TRBV6-5	.	TRBD1	TRBJ1-2	CASSLQGAQMDGYTF	TGTGCCAGCAGTTTACAGGGGGCGCAGATGGATGGCTACACCTTC
TRBV7-6	.	.	TRBJ2-7	CASSSARPGAYEQYF	TGTGCCAGCAGCTCGGCCCGGCCAGGTGCCTACGAGCAGTACTTC
TRBV5-4	.	TRBD2	TRBJ2-5	CASSPSLAGEETQYF	TGTGCCAGCAGCCCATCACTAGCGGGGGAAGAGACCCAGTACTTC
TRBV5-1	.	.	TRBJ2-7	CASSLAGGVTSYEQYF	TGCGCCAGCAGCTTGGCTGGCGGGGTGACCTCCTACGAGCAGTACTTC
TRBV3-1/TRBV3-2	.	.	TRBJ2-3	CASSRRTGEKYF	TGTGCCAGCAGCCGGCGAACGGGTGAAAAGTATTTT
TRBV7-2	once	TRBD2	TRBJ2-1	CASTVRGGWNSEQFF	TGTGCCAGCACCGTTCGCGGGGGGTGGAACTCGGAGCAGTTCTTC
TRBV27	.	.	TRBJ1-1	CASRDSGWGTEAFF	TGTGCCAGCAGGGATAGCGGGTGGGGCACTGAAGCTTTCTTT
TRBV19	.	.	TRBJ1-3	CASRPGHFSGNTIYF	TGTGCCAGCCGACCCGGACATTTCTCTGGAAACACCATATATTTT
TRBV7-8	.	TRBD2	TRBJ2-1	CASSSGTSGVSAYNEQFF	TGTGCCAGCAGCTCAGGGACTAGCGGGGTCTCCGCCTACAATGAGCAGTTCTTC
TRBV3-1/TRBV3-2	.	.	TRBJ2-7	CASSQDSGSYEQYF	TGTGCCAGCAGCCAAGATTCGGGGTCCTACGAGCAGTACTTC
TRBV14	.	TRBD2	TRBJ2-3	CASSLRTSGVADTQYF	TGTGCCAGCAGCCTTCGGACTAGCGGGGTGGCAGATACGCAGTATTTT
TRBV7-9	.	.	TRBJ1-5	CASSLGSGSNQPQHF	TGTGCCAGCAGCTTAGGCTCAGGTAGCAATCAGCCCCAGCATTTT
TRBV12-2	.	.	TRBJ2-3	CASRPGDSGGARTQYF	TGTGCAAGTCGCCCCGGGGATAGCGGGGGGGCCCGTACGCAGTATTTT
TRBV10-3	.	.	TRBJ1-6	CAISFSSSYNSPLHF	TGTGCCATCAGTTTTTCGAGCTCCTATAATTCACCCCTCCACTTT
TRBV6-5	few	TRBD1	TRBJ1-6	CASSFQGARGSPLHF	TGTGCCAGCAGTTTTCAGGGGGCGCGAGGGTCACCCCTCCACTTT
TRBV4-1	.	.	TRBJ2-3	CASSPQEGRNTQYF	TGCGCCAGCAGCCCACAGGAAGGGCGGAATACGCAGTATTTT
TRBV27	.	TRBD1	TRBJ1-1	CASSIQGGTEAFF	TGTGCCAGCAGTATACAGGGGGGGACTGAAGCTTTCTTT
TRBV5-6	.	.	TRBJ2-1	CASSEQDEQFF	TGTGCCAGCAGCGAACAGGATGAGCAGTTCTTC
TRBV27	.	.	TRBJ1-1	CASRWGELNTEAFF	TGTGCCAGCAGATGGGGAGAACTGAACACTGAAGCTTTCTTT
TRBV5-6	few	TRBD1	TRBJ2-5	CASSFGQGTQETQYF	TGTGCCAGCAGCTTCGGACAGGGTACACAAGAGACCCAGTACTTC
TRBV5-1	.	TRBD2	TRBJ2-3	CASSLAGDLTDTQYF	TGCGCCAGCAGCTTAGCGGGAGACCTCACAGATACGCAGTATTTT
TRBV7-3	.	.	TRBJ2-1	CASSLDSGPYNEQFF	TGTGCCAGCAGCTTGGATAGCGGTCCCTACAATGAGCAGTTCTTC
TRBV5-4	.	TRBD1	TRBJ1-2	CASSFGDRDYGYTF	TGTGCCAGCAGCTTTGGAGACAGGGACTATGGCTACACCTTC
TRBV7-9	once	.	TRBJ2-1	CASSSPQGKGEQFF	TGTGCCAGCAGCTCACCTCAGGGGAAGGGTGAGCAGTTCTTC
TRBV18	few	.	TRBJ1-4	CASSPFGRVGEKLFF	TGTGCCAGCTCACCCTTTGGCAGGGTGGGTGAAAAACTGTTTTTT
TRBV4-3	.	.	TRBJ1-2	CASSQERAYGYTF	TGCGCCAGCAGCCAAGAGAGGGCCTATGGCTACACCTTC
TRBV7-2	.	TRBD1	TRBJ1-1	CASSTQQGTEAFF	TGTGCCAGCAGCACACAACAGGGGACTGAAGCTTTCTTT
TRBV7-2	.	.	TRBJ2-1	CASSLAVHRGQFF	TGTGCCAGCAGCTTAGCGGTACATCGCGGGCAGTTCTTC
TRBV27	.	TRBD1	TRBJ2-1	CASSLKGQGAFYNEQFF	TGTGCCAGCAGTTTAAAAGGACAGGGGGCCTTCTACAATGAGCAGTTCTTC
TRBV2	.	TRBD2	TRBJ2-5	CASGGTSGGAQETQYF	TGTGCCAGCGGAGGGACTAGCGGGGGGGCCCAAGAGACCCAGTACTTC
TRBV27	.	.	TRBJ2-7	CASSSPVSHEQYF	TGTGCCAGCAGTTCCCCAGTATCCCACGAGCAGTACTTC
TRBV29-1	few	.	TRBJ1-1	CSAQGDSTEAFF	TGCAGCGCGCAAGGGGATAGCACTGAAGCTTTCTTT
TRBV7-2	.	TRBD2	TRBJ2-7	CASSSARSQRGTEQYF	TGTGCCAGCAGCTCCGCTAGGAGTCAGCGGGGCACGGAGCAGTACTTC
TRBV27	.	.	TRBJ1-1	CASRSTGNTEAFF	TGTGCCAGCAGGAGTACAGGGAACACTGAAGCTTTCTTT
TRBV7-8	.	TRBD2	TRBJ2-1	CASSPRGAGFSYNEQFF	TGTGCCAGCAGCCCCCGGGGAGCGGGATTCTCCTACAATGAGCAGTTCTTC
TRBV7-8	few	TRBD2	TRBJ2-1	CASTPSGLADNEQFF	TGTGCCAGCACCCCCTCGGGACTAGCGGACAATGAGCAGTTCTTC
TRBV7-2	few	.	TRBJ2-7	CASSPGSGGLYEQYF	TGTGCCAGCAGCCCCGGTAGTGGGGGCCTCTACGAGCAGTACTTC
TRBV30	.	TRBD1	TRBJ1-5	CAWSVWTGSNQPQHF	TGTGCCTGGAGTGTTTGGACAGGGAGCAATCAGCCCCAGCATTTT
TRBV7-9	few	.	TRBJ1-6	CASSFGRVNSPLHF	TGTGCCAGCAGCTTCGGCAGGGTTAATTCACCCCTCCACTTT
TRBV7-7	.	TRBD2	TRBJ2-1	CASSVRLAGCLKYEQFF	TGTGCCAGCAGCGTCCGACTAGCGGGGTGCCTAAAATATGAGCAGTTCTTC
TRBV19	.	.	TRBJ1-6	CASSEGAGSPLHF	TGTGCCAGTAGTGAGGGCGCGGGTTCACCCCTCCACTTT
TRBV7-8	.	.	TRBJ1-2	CASSLVAQGADYGGYTF	TGTGCCAGCAGCTTAGTCGCCCAAGGGGCGGACTATGGTGGCTACACCTTC
TRBV4-1	once	TRBD1	TRBJ2-7	CASSPTDRAVEQYF	TGCGCCAGCAGCCCGACCGACAGGGCGGTCGAGCAGTACTTC
TRBV6-5	few	.	TRBJ1-1	CAIGVPGTEAFF	TGTGCCATTGGGGTTCCGGGGACTGAAGCTTTCTTT
TRBV6-5	.	.	TRBJ1-5	CASRRDSNQPQHF	TGTGCCAGCAGGAGGGATAGCAATCAGCCCCAGCATTTT
TRBV7-6	few	.	TRBJ2-2	CASSKTSLGPTGELFF	TGTGCCAGCAGCAAAACTAGCCTGGGGCCAACCGGGGAGCTGTTTTTT
TRBV7-9	.	.	TRBJ1-3	CASSLGWVQYKGNTIYF	TGTGCCAGCAGCTTAGGGTGGGTACAGTACAAGGGAAACACCATATATTTT
TRBV4-1	.	.	TRBJ1-5	CASSQVVGRVVSNQPQHF	TGCGCCAGCAGCCAAGTCGTGGGCAGGGTTGTTAGCAATCAGCCCCAGCATTTT
TRBV9	.	.	TRBJ1-5	CASSVEPTQPQHF	TGTGCCAGCAGCGTAGAGCCCACTCAGCCCCAGCATTTT
TRBV10-3	.	.	TRBJ2-2	CAISQVVSSSTGELFF	TGTGCCATCAGTCAGGTAGTCTCTTCGAGCACCGGGGAGCTGTTTTTT
TRBV3-1/TRBV3-2	.	.	TRBJ1-1	CASSRSGANTEAFF	TGTGCCAGCAGCCGGTCAGGGGCAAACACTGAAGCTTTCTTT
TRBV6-1	.	.	TRBJ1-2	CASSSVTVYGYTF	TGTGCCAGCAGTTCCGTGACTGTTTATGGCTACACCTTC
TRBV27	.	TRBD2	TRBJ2-1	CASSSGLAGVYNEQFF	TGTGCCAGCAGTTCAGGACTAGCGGGAGTCTACAATGAGCAGTTCTTC